Below, 18 T cell receptor beta chains from the same sample are listed, as sequenced in a study of T cell responses to AZD1222 COVID-19 vaccine. Some clones are missing from TCRdb's copy, which holds only in-frame ones; the method was immunoSEQ multiplex PCR. The table has approximately 170,000 clones, around 93% seen once; the top ten hold about 4.2%. The specimen was peripheral blood, collected on day 0 of AZD1222 vaccination. The receptors were gathered from an adult in good health.

This clone was seen a single time. The chain couples TRBV4-1 to TRBJ1-5; D is undetermined. The length of the CDR3 is 15 residues. The V end lost 5 bases, the J end lost 0 bases, and 11 bases lay between the germline ends. Germline CDR1 and CDR2: MGHRA and YSYEKL. CDR3 amino acids: CASSTGPISNQPQHF. Written as DNA, the CDR3 is TGCGCCAGCAGCACGGGCCCGATTAGCAATCAGCCCCAGCATTTT.

The chain is built from TRBV19 and TRBJ2-1; D is possibly TRBD1 (6 bases). The V gene lost 5 bases and the J gene lost 8 bases, with 10 bases spanning the gap. The length of the CDR3 is 12 residues. Germline CDR1 LNHDA, CDR2 SQIVND (reference sequence). CDR3 protein: CASSLGQYEQFF. Written as DNA, the CDR3 is TGTGCCAGTAGTCTCGGACAGTATGAGCAGTTCTTC.

CDR3 nucleotide sequence: TGTGCAAGTCGCTTAGTGCCGGGCGAAAGCTCCTACAATGAGCAGTTCTTC. Translation: CASRLVPGESSYNEQFF. The chain links TRBV12-2 to TRBJ2-1. TRBV12-2 is a listed pseudogene. The CDR3 extends over 17 amino acids.

Only one count was recorded for this clone. The rearrangement links TRBV28 to TRBJ1-5, with D maybe TRBD1 (5 bases). The CDR3 spans 15 residues. With 1 base removed from V and 6 bases from J, the gap between germline ends came to 13 bases. The germline V gene encodes CDR1 MDHEN and CDR2 SYDVKM. The CDR3 here is CASSLSRVGSQPQHF. The CDR3 DNA reads TGTGCCAGCAGTTTATCCAGGGTGGGTAGTCAGCCCCAGCATTTT.

The DNA for the CDR3 is TGTGCCACCAGTCAGAGGGGGCCGAACACTGAAGCTTTCTTT. Amino acid sequence: CATSQRGPNTEAFF. The rearrangement links TRBV24-1 to TRBJ1-1; 7 nucleotides agree with TRBD1. The germline V gene has CDR1 KGHDR and CDR2 SFDVKD. The V segment lost 6 bases and the J segment 1 base; nucleotides outside the gene matches: 4. The CDR3 sequence is 14 residues long.

The rearrangement links TRBV10-1 to TRBJ2-2; a weak D match, TRBD2 (6 bases). Germline lookup yields CDR1 WNHNN and CDR2 SYGVQD (reference sequence). CDR3 length: 15 residues. Trimming shortened V by 4 bases and J by 6 bases, and 15 bases separated the two germline ends. DNA of the CDR3: TGCGCCAGCAGTGTGGGGGGATATGGAGCCGGGGAGCTGTTTTTT. Encoded protein: CASSVGGYGAGELFF.

The count of this clone is one. The chain couples TRBV4-1 to TRBJ1-5; 7 bases agree with TRBD1. V lost 0 bases and J lost 4; bases outside the gene matches: 3. This CDR3 contains 15 residues. The germline V gene has CDR1 MGHRA and CDR2 YSYEKL. The CDR3 DNA reads TGCGCCAGCAGCCAAGAGGGGGACAGAAATCAGCCCCAGCATTTT. It encodes CASSQEGDRNQPQHF.

V is TRBV4-2 and J is TRBJ1-2, with a weak D call TRBD1 (5 bases). V was pared by 1 base and J by 2 bases, with 8 bases between. Germline-derived CDR1 and CDR2 are LGHNA and YNFKEQ. The CDR3 runs to 14 residues. Here the CDR3 reads CASSQAGTNYGYTF. In nucleotides, the CDR3 is TGTGCCAGCAGCCAAGCTGGGACGAACTATGGCTACACCTTC.

The rearrangement links TRBV10-3 to TRBJ2-6; D gene ambiguous. CDR1 and CDR2 from the germline V gene are ENHRY and SYGVKD. This CDR3 contains 13 residues. V was clipped by 7 bases and J by 2 bases, with 6 bases between them. The chain's CDR3 is CAITEAGANVLTF. CDR3 DNA sequence: TGTGCCATCACGGAAGCTGGGGCCAACGTCCTGACTTTC.

The genes are TRBV3-1 (or the pseudogene TRBV3-2) and TRBJ2-4; tentative D call: TRBD2 (5 bases). This CDR3 is 14 amino acids long. V shed 4 bases and J shed 4 bases, with 11 bases lying between them. Per germline, CDR1 LGHDT and CDR2 YNNKEL (reference sequence). CDR3 sequence (DNA): TGTGCCAGCAGCCGGAGCTCGGGGAAAAACATTCAGTACTTC. It translates to CASSRSSGKNIQYF.

V and J are TRBV28 and TRBJ2-1; D is possibly TRBD2 (6 bases). Germline CDR1 and CDR2: MDHEN and SYDVKM. Trimming removed 5 bases at V and 10 bases at J, with 12 bases between. The CDR3 is 12 amino acids. CDR3 sequence: CASSPSSVEQFF. Written as DNA, the CDR3 is TGTGCCAGCAGTCCGTCTAGCGTCGAGCAGTTCTTC.

CDR3: CASSSRGSEAFF. The CDR3 bases are TGTGCCAGCAGTAGCAGGGGTTCCGAAGCTTTCTTT. The J gene is TRBJ1-1, the V gene TRBV2, with TRBD1 as a possible D gene (6 bases). The CDR3 extends over 12 amino acids. Trimming removed 5 bases at V and 8 bases at J, with 12 bases between. Looked up from germline, CDR1 is SNHLY and CDR2 is FYNNEI.

V and J are TRBV7-9 and TRBJ1-1, with D perhaps matching TRBD1 (5 bases). Germline V gives CDR1 SEHNR, CDR2 FQNEAQ (reference sequence). Trimming cost V 1 base and J 1 base, with 10 bases left between them. This CDR3 has 15 amino acids. The CDR3 sequence is CASSLEGYANTEAFF. In nucleotides, the CDR3 is TGTGCCAGCAGCTTAGAGGGGTACGCGAACACTGAAGCTTTCTTT.

V gene TRBV2 combines with J gene TRBJ1-5, with D unresolved. The V gene lost 1 base and the J gene lost 9 bases, with 10 bases spanning the gap. Germline V gene data show CDR1 as SNHLY and CDR2 as FYNNEI. The CDR3 loop spans 13 amino acids. CDR3 in amino acids: CASSEGLRGPQHF. In nucleotides, the CDR3 is TGTGCCAGCAGTGAAGGCCTTCGGGGGCCCCAGCATTTT.

The chain is built from TRBV10-3 and TRBJ1-5, with D hard to call. This CDR3 spans 17 amino acids. Germline values: CDR1 ENHRY, CDR2 SYGVKD. Trimming removed 1 base from V and 4 bases from J, with 17 bases in between. The CDR3 coding sequence is TGTGCCATCAGTGAGTACCGGGCCGACCCGCTTAATCAGCCCCAGCATTTT. It encodes CAISEYRADPLNQPQHF.

The chain combines TRBV24-1 with TRBJ2-3; D may be TRBD1 (7 bases). The CDR3 is made up of 13 amino acids. V was cut by 9 bases and J by 4 bases, with 13 bases left in between. The germline gives CDR1 KGHDR, CDR2 SFDVKD. The CDR3 coding sequence is TGTGCCACCGGGAGGCAGGGGGCAGATACGCAGTATTTT. This codes for CATGRQGADTQYF.

V usage is TRBV10-3 and J usage is TRBJ1-1; D not certain. V was clipped by 10 bases and J by 0 bases, with 12 bases between them. Germline V gene sequence: CDR1 ENHRY, CDR2 SYGVKD. The CDR3 spans 13 residues. In nucleotides, the CDR3 is TGTGCCACTGAGGAGTACATGAACACTGAAGCTTTCTTT. It is translated as CATEEYMNTEAFF.

This CDR3 reads CASSSRGGEWDEQYF. DNA of the CDR3: TGTGCCAGCAGCTCCCGGGGAGGGGAATGGGACGAGCAGTACTTC. The chain couples TRBV11-3 to TRBJ2-7; TRBD2 agrees at 7 bases. With 4 bases clipped from V and 5 bases from J, the junction kept 11 bases outside the gene matches. The CDR3 has 15 amino acids. Looked up from germline, CDR1 is SGHNT and CDR2 is YENEEA.